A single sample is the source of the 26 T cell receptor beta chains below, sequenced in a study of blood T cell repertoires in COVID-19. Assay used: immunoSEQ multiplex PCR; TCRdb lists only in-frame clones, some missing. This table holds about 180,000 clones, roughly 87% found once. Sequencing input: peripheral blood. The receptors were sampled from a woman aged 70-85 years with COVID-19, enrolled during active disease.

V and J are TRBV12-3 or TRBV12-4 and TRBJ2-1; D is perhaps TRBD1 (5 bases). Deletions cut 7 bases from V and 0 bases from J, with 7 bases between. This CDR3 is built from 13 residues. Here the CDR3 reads CASTGFSYNEQFF. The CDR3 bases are TGTGCCAGCACAGGGTTCTCCTACAATGAGCAGTTCTTC.

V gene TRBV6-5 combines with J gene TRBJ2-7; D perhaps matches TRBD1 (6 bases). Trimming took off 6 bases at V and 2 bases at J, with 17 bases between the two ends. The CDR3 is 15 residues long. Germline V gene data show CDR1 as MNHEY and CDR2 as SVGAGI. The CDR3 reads CASSSGHRNPYEQYF. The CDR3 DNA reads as TGTGCCAGCAGCTCGGGACATAGAAACCCCTACGAGCAGTACTTC.

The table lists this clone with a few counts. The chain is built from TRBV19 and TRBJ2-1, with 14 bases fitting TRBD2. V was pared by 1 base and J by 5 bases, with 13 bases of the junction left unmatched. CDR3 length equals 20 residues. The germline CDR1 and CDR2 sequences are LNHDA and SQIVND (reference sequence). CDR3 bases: TGTGCCAGTAGTATAGGCTCCCCGGGACTAGCGGGAGTTATTCACAATGAGCAGTTCTTC. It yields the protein CASSIGSPGLAGVIHNEQFF.

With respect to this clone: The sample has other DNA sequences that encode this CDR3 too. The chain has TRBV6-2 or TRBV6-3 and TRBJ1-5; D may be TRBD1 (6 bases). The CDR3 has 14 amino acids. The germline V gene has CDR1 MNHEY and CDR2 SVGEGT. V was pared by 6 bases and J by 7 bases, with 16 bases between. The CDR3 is CASSLTGKGQPQHF. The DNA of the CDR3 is TGTGCCAGCAGCCTCACAGGGAAAGGACAGCCCCAGCATTTT.

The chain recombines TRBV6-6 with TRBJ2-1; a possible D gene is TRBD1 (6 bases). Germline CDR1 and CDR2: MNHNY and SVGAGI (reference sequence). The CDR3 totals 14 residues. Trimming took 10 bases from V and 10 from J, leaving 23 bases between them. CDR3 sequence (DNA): TGTGCCACCTCCCGGGCTTACAGGGATCAGGAGCAGTTCTTC. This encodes CATSRAYRDQEQFF.

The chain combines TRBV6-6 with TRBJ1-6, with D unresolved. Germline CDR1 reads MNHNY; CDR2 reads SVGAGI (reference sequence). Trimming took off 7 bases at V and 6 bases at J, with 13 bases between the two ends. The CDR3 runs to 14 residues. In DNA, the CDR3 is TGTGCCAGCATCGGGGTTCATATTAATTCACCCCTCCACTTT. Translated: CASIGVHINSPLHF.

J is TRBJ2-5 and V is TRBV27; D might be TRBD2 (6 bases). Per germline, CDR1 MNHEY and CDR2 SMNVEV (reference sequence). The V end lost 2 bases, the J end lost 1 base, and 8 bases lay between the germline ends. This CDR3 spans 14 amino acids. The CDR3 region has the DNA TGTGCCAGCAGTTTACTTAGCGGCCAAGAGACCCAGTACTTC. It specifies CASSLLSGQETQYF.

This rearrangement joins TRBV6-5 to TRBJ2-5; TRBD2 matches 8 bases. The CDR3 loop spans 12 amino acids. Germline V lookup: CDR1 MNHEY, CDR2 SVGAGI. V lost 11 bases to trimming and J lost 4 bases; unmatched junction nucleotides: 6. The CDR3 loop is CAVGSGRETQYF. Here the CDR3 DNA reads TGTGCCGTTGGAAGCGGGAGAGAGACCCAGTACTTC.

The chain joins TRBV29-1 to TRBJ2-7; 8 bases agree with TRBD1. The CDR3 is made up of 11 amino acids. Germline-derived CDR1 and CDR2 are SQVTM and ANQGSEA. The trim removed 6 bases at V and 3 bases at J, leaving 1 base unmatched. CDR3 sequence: CSVGTGYEQYF. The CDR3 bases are TGCAGCGTCGGGACAGGCTACGAGCAGTACTTC.

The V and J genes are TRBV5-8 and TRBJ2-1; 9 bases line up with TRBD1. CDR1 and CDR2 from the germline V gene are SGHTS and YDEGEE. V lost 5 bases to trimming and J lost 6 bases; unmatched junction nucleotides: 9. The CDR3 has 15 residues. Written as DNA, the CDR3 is TGTGCCAGCAGAATTACCGGGACAGGGTCCAATGAGCAGTTCTTC. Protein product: CASRITGTGSNEQFF. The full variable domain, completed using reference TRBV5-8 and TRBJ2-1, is EAGVTQSPTHLIKTRGQQATLRCSPISGHTSVYWYQQALGLGLQFLLWYDEGEERNRGNFPPRFSGRQFPNYSSELNVNALELEDSALYLCASRITGTGSNEQFFGPGTRLTVL.

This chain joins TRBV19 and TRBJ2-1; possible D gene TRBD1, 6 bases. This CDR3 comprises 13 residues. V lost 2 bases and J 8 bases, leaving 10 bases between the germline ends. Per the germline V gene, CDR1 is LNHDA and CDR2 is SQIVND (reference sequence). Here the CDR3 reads CASSITKGDEQFF. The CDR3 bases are TGTGCCAGTAGTATAACGAAGGGGGATGAGCAGTTCTTC.

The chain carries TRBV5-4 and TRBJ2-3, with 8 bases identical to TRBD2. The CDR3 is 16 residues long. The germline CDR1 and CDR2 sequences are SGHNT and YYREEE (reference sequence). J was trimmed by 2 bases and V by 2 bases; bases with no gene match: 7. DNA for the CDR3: TGTGCCAGCAGCTTTTGGCTAGCGGGTTCCACAGATACGCAGTATTTT. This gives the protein CASSFWLAGSTDTQYF.

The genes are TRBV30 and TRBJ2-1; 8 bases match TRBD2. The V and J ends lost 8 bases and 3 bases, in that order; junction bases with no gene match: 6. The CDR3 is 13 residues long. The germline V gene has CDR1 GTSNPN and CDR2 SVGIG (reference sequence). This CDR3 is CALRLAGYNEQFF. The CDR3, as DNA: TGTGCCCTGAGGCTAGCGGGCTACAATGAGCAGTTCTTC. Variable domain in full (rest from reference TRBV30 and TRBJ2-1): SQTIHQWPATLVQPVGSPLSLECTVEGTSNPNLYWYRQAAGRGLQLLFYSVGIGQISSEVPQNLSASRPQDRQFILSSKKLLLSDSGFYLCALRLAGYNEQFFGPGTRLTVL.

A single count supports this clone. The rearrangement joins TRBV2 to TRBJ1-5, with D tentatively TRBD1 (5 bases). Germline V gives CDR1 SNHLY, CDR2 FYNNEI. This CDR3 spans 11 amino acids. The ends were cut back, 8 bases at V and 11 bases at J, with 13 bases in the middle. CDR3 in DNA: TGTGCCAGCGGGACTGTGGCAGCCCAGCATTTT. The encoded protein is CASGTVAAQHF.

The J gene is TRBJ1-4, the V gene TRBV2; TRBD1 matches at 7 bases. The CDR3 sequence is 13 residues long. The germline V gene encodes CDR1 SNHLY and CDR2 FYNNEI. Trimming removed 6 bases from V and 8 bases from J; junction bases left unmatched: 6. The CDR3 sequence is CASRGTVAEKLFF. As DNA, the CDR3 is TGTGCCAGCAGGGGGACAGTGGCAGAAAAACTGTTTTTT.

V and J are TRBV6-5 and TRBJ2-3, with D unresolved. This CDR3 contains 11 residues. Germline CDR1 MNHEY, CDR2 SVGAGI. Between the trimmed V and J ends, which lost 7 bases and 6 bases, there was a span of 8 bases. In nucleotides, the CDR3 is TGTGCCAGCACCACCCGGGATACGCAGTATTTT. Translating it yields CASTTRDTQYF.

The CDR3 DNA reads as TGTGCCAGCAGCCTGCCAAGGGGGCAGGGTGAGCAGTTCTTC. Encoded protein: CASSLPRGQGEQFF. This chain uses TRBV28 with TRBJ2-1; 7 bases are shared with TRBD1. Unmatched junction bases numbered 11, after V lost 6 bases and J lost 9 bases. In germline, CDR1 is MDHEN, CDR2 SYDVKM. The CDR3 extends over 14 amino acids.

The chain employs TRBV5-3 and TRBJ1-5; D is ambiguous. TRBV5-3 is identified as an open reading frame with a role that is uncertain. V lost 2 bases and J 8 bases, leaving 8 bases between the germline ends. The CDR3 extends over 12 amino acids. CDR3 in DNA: TGTGCCAGAAGCTTTAGAGCCAAGCCCCAGCATTTT. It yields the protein CARSFRAKPQHF.

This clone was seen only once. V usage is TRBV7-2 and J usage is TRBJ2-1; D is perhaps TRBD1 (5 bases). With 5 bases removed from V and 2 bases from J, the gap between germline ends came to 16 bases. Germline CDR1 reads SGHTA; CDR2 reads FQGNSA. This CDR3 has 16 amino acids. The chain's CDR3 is CASSPQGGLAYNEQFF. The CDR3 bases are TGTGCCAGCAGCCCCCAGGGCGGCTTAGCCTACAATGAGCAGTTCTTC. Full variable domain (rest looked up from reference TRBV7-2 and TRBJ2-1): GAGVSQSPSNKVTEKGKDVELRCDPISGHTALYWYRQSLGQGLEFLIYFQGNSAPDKSGLPSDRFSAERTGGSVSTLTIQRTQQEDSAVYLCASSPQGGLAYNEQFFGPGTRLTVL.

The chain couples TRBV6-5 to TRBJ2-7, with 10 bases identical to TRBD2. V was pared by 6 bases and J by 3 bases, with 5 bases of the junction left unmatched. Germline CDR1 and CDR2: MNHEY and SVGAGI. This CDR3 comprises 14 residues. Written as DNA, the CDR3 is TGTGCCAGCAGCCTCGGGACTAGCGTCTACGAGCAGTACTTC. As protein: CASSLGTSVYEQYF.

The CDR3: CASSISAGAKQYF. The CDR3 nucleotides read TGTGCCAGTAGTATCTCTGCGGGAGCAAAGCAGTACTTC. The chain combines TRBV19 with TRBJ2-7; 7 nucleotides match TRBD2. The CDR3 spans 13 residues. Germline CDR1 and CDR2: LNHDA and SQIVND (reference sequence). J gave up 8 bases and V 3 bases, and 7 bases lay outside the gene matches.

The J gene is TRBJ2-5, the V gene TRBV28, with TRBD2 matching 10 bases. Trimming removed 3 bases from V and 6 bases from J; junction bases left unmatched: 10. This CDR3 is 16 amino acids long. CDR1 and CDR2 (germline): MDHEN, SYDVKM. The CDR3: CASSLGGASGSKTQYF. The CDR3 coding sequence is TGTGCCAGCAGTTTGGGGGGGGCTAGCGGGAGTAAGACCCAGTACTTC. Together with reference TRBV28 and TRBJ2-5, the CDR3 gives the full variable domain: DVKVTQSSRYLVKRTGEKVFLECVQDMDHENMFWYRQDPGLGLRLIYFSYDVKMKEKGDIPEGYSVSREKKERFSLILESASTNQTSMYLCASSLGGASGSKTQYFGPGTRLLVL.

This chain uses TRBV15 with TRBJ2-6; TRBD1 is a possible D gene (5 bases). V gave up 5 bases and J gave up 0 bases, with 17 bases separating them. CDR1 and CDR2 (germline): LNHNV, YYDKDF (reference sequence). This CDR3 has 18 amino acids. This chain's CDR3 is CATSFRQSTYSGANVLTF. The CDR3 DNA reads TGTGCCACCAGCTTTCGACAGAGTACTTACTCTGGGGCCAACGTCCTGACTTTC.

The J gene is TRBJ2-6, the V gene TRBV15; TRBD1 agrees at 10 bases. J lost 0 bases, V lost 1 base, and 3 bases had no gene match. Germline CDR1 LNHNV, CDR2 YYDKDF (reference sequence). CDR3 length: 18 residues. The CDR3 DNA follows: TGTGCCACCAGCAGAGGACAGGGGGCTGCCTCTGGGGCCAACGTCCTGACTTTC. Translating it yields CATSRGQGAASGANVLTF.

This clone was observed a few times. As DNA, the CDR3 is TGTGCCAGCAGCCAAGCCACTATATCCCAATACGAGCAGTACTTC. Protein sequence: CASSQATISQYEQYF. The chain links TRBV3-1 (or the pseudogene TRBV3-2) to TRBJ2-7; D ambiguous. Trimming removed 1 base from V and 4 bases from J, with 14 bases in between. Germline assignment: CDR1 LGHDT and CDR2 YNNKEL (reference sequence). The CDR3 sequence is 15 residues long.

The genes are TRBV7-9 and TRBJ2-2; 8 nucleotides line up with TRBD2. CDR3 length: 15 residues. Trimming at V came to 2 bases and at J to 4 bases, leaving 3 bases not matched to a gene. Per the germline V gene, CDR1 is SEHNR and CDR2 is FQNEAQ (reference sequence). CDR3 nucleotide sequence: TGTGCCAGCAGCTTACGGGGGGGTAGCACCGGGGAGCTGTTTTTT. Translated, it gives CASSLRGGSTGELFF.